This is a list of T cell receptor beta chains from one sample in a study of blood T cell repertoires in COVID-19. Libraries were prepared by immunoSEQ multiplex PCR; TCRdb keeps only in-frame clonotypes and omits some of them. The sample records about 380,000 clones, around 84% being singletons. Sequencing used peripheral blood. The source of these receptors is a woman between 18 and 30 years old with acute or convalescent COVID-19. Both conserved end residues are part of each CDR3. The order of the fields is clone size, V gene, J gene, D gene, CDR3 protein, CDR3 DNA. The D gene is left open where the match is weak. Clone size is stated in some rows and not others, as once, few, many or a class when expanded.

NA	TRBV27	TRBJ2-7	TRBD1	CASRRGQSSYEQYF	TGTGCCAGCAGGAGGGGGCAAAGCTCCTACGAGCAGTACTTC
NA	TRBV5-1	TRBJ1-2	TRBD1	CASSMGSQAGGGYTF	TGCGCCAGCAGCATGGGGTCCCAGGCAGGGGGCGGCTACACCTTC
NA	TRBV2	TRBJ2-5	TRBD2	CASVAGVLGETQYF	TGTGCCAGCGTAGCGGGAGTTTTAGGAGAGACCCAGTACTTC
few	TRBV27	TRBJ1-6	NA	CASAELGSSKNSPLHF	TGTGCCAGCGCAGAGCTGGGCAGCAGTAAGAATTCACCCCTCCACTTT
NA	TRBV3-1/TRBV3-2	TRBJ1-1	TRBD1	CASIRTGEDTEAFF	TGTGCCAGCATTCGGACAGGGGAAGACACTGAAGCTTTCTTT
NA	TRBV19	TRBJ1-1	TRBD1	CASTEHQGATEAFF	TGTGCCAGTACTGAGCATCAGGGGGCCACTGAAGCTTTCTTT
NA	TRBV12-5	TRBJ2-6	NA	CASGLIRDRSSWANVLTF	TGTGCTAGTGGTTTGATCCGAGACAGGAGCTCTTGGGCCAACGTCCTGACTTTC
NA	TRBV5-1	TRBJ1-1	NA	CASSLFELRDINTEAFF	TGCGCCAGCAGCTTGTTTGAGTTACGGGACATTAACACTGAAGCTTTCTTT
NA	TRBV7-2	TRBJ1-2	TRBD1	CASSLLTGLDGYTF	TGTGCCAGCAGCTTATTGACAGGGCTGGATGGCTACACCTTC
once	TRBV12-5	TRBJ1-5	NA	CASYEGNQPQHF	TGTGCTAGTTATGAGGGCAATCAGCCCCAGCATTTT
NA	TRBV7-3	TRBJ1-1	NA	CASRVGQNTEAFF	TGTGCCAGCAGGGTGGGACAGAACACTGAAGCTTTCTTT
NA	TRBV28	TRBJ1-6	NA	CASSFLTETGSYNSPLHF	TGTGCCAGCAGTTTCCTAACAGAGACAGGCTCCTATAATTCACCCCTCCACTTT
few	TRBV19	TRBJ1-5	TRBD1	CASSVRDRSVGKPQHF	TGTGCCAGTAGTGTCCGGGACAGGTCAGTGGGTAAGCCCCAGCATTTT
NA	TRBV2	TRBJ1-2	NA	CASSLQETNYGYTF	TGTGCCAGCAGTTTACAGGAAACTAACTATGGCTACACCTTC
NA	TRBV6-1	TRBJ2-7	TRBD2	CASSDPGLAGVFHEQYF	TGTGCCAGCAGTGACCCTGGACTAGCGGGAGTCTTCCACGAGCAGTACTTC
NA	TRBV9	TRBJ2-3	NA	CASSFRGAGTDTQYF	TGTGCCAGCAGCTTCCGGGGTGCGGGCACAGATACGCAGTATTTT
NA	TRBV12-5	TRBJ1-3	TRBD1	CAPDRVALKGNTIYF	TGTGCCCCCGACAGGGTCGCTCTGAAAGGAAACACCATATATTTT
few	TRBV6-2/TRBV6-3	TRBJ1-6	NA	CASSHPQLLKDRNNSPLHF	TGTGCCAGCAGCCACCCCCAACTCTTAAAGGACAGAAATAATTCACCCCTCCACTTT
NA	TRBV28	TRBJ1-4	TRBD1	CASSSRTGSTNEKLFF	TGTGCCAGCAGTTCCCGGACAGGGTCAACTAATGAAAAACTGTTTTTT
NA	TRBV6-5	TRBJ2-4	NA	CASSTNRENIQYF	TGTGCCAGCAGCACAAACAGGGAAAACATTCAGTACTTC
NA	TRBV24-1	TRBJ1-2	TRBD1	CATSDLGQGYGYTF	TGTGCCACCAGTGATTTGGGACAGGGATATGGCTACACCTTC
few	TRBV7-9	TRBJ1-1	NA	CASSFPPGSSGTEAFF	TGTGCCAGCAGCTTCCCCCCGGGATCCAGTGGGACTGAAGCTTTCTTT
NA	TRBV20-1	TRBJ1-4	NA	CRGSNNEKLFF	TGCAGGGGCAGTAATAATGAAAAACTGTTTTTT
NA	TRBV7-9	TRBJ2-3	TRBD2	CASSFPGTSHTDTQYF	TGTGCCAGCAGCTTCCCCGGGACTAGTCACACAGATACGCAGTATTTT
once	TRBV7-3	TRBJ2-5	NA	CASSPGVLETQYF	TGTGCCAGCAGCCCAGGGGTATTAGAGACCCAGTACTTC
few	TRBV7-3	TRBJ2-1	TRBD2	CASSPATLAGYNEQFF	TGTGCCAGCAGCCCCGCCACACTAGCGGGATACAATGAGCAGTTCTTC
NA	TRBV20-1	TRBJ2-1	TRBD2	CSASPSGGLAENEQFF	TGCAGTGCTAGTCCCAGTGGGGGACTAGCGGAAAATGAGCAGTTCTTC
NA	TRBV28	TRBJ1-2	NA	CASSLPGQAYGYTF	TGTGCCAGCAGTCTCCCGGGACAAGCTTATGGCTACACCTTC
NA	TRBV9	TRBJ2-3	TRBD1	CASNREGAGGFDTQYF	TGTGCCAGCAACCGGGAAGGGGCAGGGGGCTTTGATACGCAGTATTTT
NA	TRBV11-2	TRBJ2-7	NA	CASSLDPSASYEQYF	TGTGCCAGCAGCTTAGACCCTAGCGCCTCCTACGAGCAGTACTTC
NA	TRBV15	TRBJ1-1	NA	CATRFAGNTEAFF	TGTGCCACCAGGTTTGCAGGGAACACTGAAGCTTTCTTT
NA	TRBV7-9	TRBJ2-1	NA	CASSPTDNPEQFF	TGTGCCAGCAGCCCTACAGACAACCCCGAGCAGTTCTTC
NA	TRBV18	TRBJ2-2	NA	CASSSTTGNTGELFF	TGTGCCAGCTCATCGACGACAGGGAACACCGGGGAGCTGTTTTTT
once	TRBV28	TRBJ1-1	TRBD1	CASSRKQGTEAFF	TGTGCCAGCAGTCGCAAACAGGGGACTGAAGCTTTCTTT
NA	TRBV19	TRBJ1-2	NA	CASSANRAGAYGYTF	TGTGCCAGTAGTGCCAACAGGGCGGGAGCGTATGGCTACACCTTC
NA	TRBV4-1	TRBJ1-3	NA	CASSPGIGNTIYF	TGCGCCAGCAGCCCGGGAATTGGAAACACCATATATTTT
few	TRBV23-1	TRBJ1-4	NA	CASSSGVKLFF	TGCGCCAGCAGTTCAGGGGTAAAACTGTTTTTT
once	TRBV28	TRBJ2-7	NA	CASSWQGYYEQYF	TGTGCCAGCAGTTGGCAGGGGTACTACGAGCAGTACTTC
NA	TRBV30	TRBJ2-7	NA	CAWSVGRTGSYEQYF	TGTGCCTGGAGTGTTGGGAGAACTGGGTCCTACGAGCAGTACTTC
NA	TRBV5-6	TRBJ1-2	NA	CASSSQTGFYGYTF	TGTGCCAGCAGCTCTCAGACAGGTTTCTATGGCTACACCTTC
NA	TRBV5-1	TRBJ1-2	TRBD1	CASSAPTPGQETGNYGYTF	TGCGCCAGCAGCGCTCCCACTCCGGGACAGGAAACGGGGAACTATGGCTACACCTTC
NA	TRBV7-2	TRBJ1-2	TRBD1	CASSLFLDRGDGYTF	TGTGCCAGCAGCCTCTTCCTGGACAGGGGGGATGGCTACACCTTC
NA	TRBV10-1	TRBJ2-7	NA	CASSEAAPYEQYF	TGCGCCAGCAGTGAAGCGGCTCCCTACGAGCAGTACTTC
NA	TRBV5-1	TRBJ1-1	NA	CASSPGPETEAFF	TGCGCCAGCAGCCCCGGCCCGGAGACGGAAGCTTTCTTT
NA	TRBV2	TRBJ2-7	NA	CASSEVEGAPSYEQYF	TGTGCCAGCAGTGAGGTGGAGGGGGCTCCTTCCTACGAGCAGTACTTC
NA	TRBV3-1/TRBV3-2	TRBJ2-7	TRBD1	CASSGRKQGASYEQYF	TGTGCCAGCAGCGGCCGGAAACAGGGGGCGTCCTACGAGCAGTACTTC
NA	TRBV2	TRBJ2-7	TRBD1	CASSRTGLYEQYF	TGTGCCAGCAGCAGGACAGGACTTTACGAGCAGTACTTC
NA	TRBV27	TRBJ2-2	NA	CASSPADTGELFF	TGTGCCAGCAGTCCAGCGGACACCGGGGAGCTGTTTTTT
NA	TRBV4-1	TRBJ1-4	TRBD1	CASSQGDSEAEKLFF	TGCGCCAGCAGCCAAGGGGACAGCGAGGCCGAAAAACTGTTTTTT
NA	TRBV27	TRBJ1-2	NA	CATRSPYGYTF	TGTGCCACCCGAAGCCCGTATGGCTACACCTTC
many	TRBV19	TRBJ1-5	NA	CASSIHRFDQPQHF	TGTGCCAGTAGTATTCACAGGTTCGATCAGCCCCAGCATTTT
NA	TRBV5-1	TRBJ1-2	TRBD1	CASSPGTANYGYTF	TGCGCCAGCAGCCCCGGGACAGCTAACTATGGCTACACCTTC
NA	TRBV19	TRBJ1-2	NA	CASSISDSDYGYTF	TGTGCCAGTAGTATCAGTGACAGTGACTATGGCTACACCTTC
NA	TRBV6-5	TRBJ2-6	NA	CASSLDFSGANVLTF	TGTGCCAGCAGCCTCGACTTCTCTGGGGCCAACGTCCTGACTTTC
NA	TRBV29-1	TRBJ1-2	NA	CSVEVIRAEGYTF	TGCAGCGTTGAAGTTATCAGGGCGGAAGGCTACACCTTC